Ten or more counts support the clone carrying this T cell receptor (beta chain). The target antigen is unknown. The data were obtained in a study of breast tumors, draining lymph nodes, adjacent tissues. Study-wide results and caveats: Tumors had less TCR diversity than lymph nodes, more than nontumor tissue. Tumor and nontumor repertoires were significantly more similar in luminal-like than in basal-like breast cancer. Most tumor T cells seemingly derive from lymph node, then expand in tumor.

The CDR3 consists of 15 residues. Germline V gene sequence: CDR1 MNHEY, CDR2 SVGAGI. V shed 0 bases, J shed 6 bases, and the junction held 5 bases outside the gene matches. Breast cancer patients provided tissue from their axillary draining lymph nodes. TCRdb reanalysed the multiplex PCR reads using MiXCR and keeps one entry per CDR3 protein. The profile shows 250,000 or so distinct CDR3 sequences, over 25% of them singletons. This chain connects TRBV6-5 to TRBJ1-2, with 9 bases lining up with TRBD1. The sequenced sample consisted of axillary lymph node tissue. This TCR was sampled from a female donor with breast cancer. Some clones in this sample may be carry-over from other donors' samples. For the CDR3, the DNA is TGTGCCAGCAGTTACTCGGCCGGGACAGGGCATGGCTACACCTTC. Encoded protein: CASSYSAGTGHGYTF.